This record concerns one T cell receptor (beta chain) sequence. The count of this clone is one. What this receptor recognizes is not known. Base quality data are lacking; no much larger clone is found one base away. Library method: the immunoSEQ multiplex PCR assay. Entries here come from immuneACCESS through TCRdb and include only in-frame sequences with V and J called. Some clones fail to appear in such tables; in the studies checked, an unresolved V gene covers under half of the shortfall, and the cause of the remainder is unknown. The sample has about 44,000 clones on record, approximately 96% of them singletons. 0.89% of the sample is taken by the ten largest. The CDR3 has 15 amino acids, counting the end cysteine and phenylalanine. This entry keeps only the CDR3 DNA: 45 bases, framed from base 1. V is pared back by 9 bases and J by 2 bases, with 17 bases lying between the germline termini. From a lookup of the germline V gene (reference sequence), CDR1 and CDR2 are LNHDA and SQIVND.

The record originates from a study of T cell changes during pregnancy in multiple sclerosis (dated by TCRdb to the late 2010s). As for the study more broadly: Changes in the T cell repertoire over the course of pregnancy were examined in this study in women with multiple sclerosis.

This receptor was taken from a female donor with multiple sclerosis, enrolled in a pregnancy study. The sequences come from peripheral blood, collected in the second trimester of pregnancy. The V and J segments used are TRBV19 and TRBJ2-1; perhaps TRBD2 is the D gene, with 6 bases matching. The DNA reads TGTGCCAGCCTGGGGACTCACTCAACCTACAATGAGCAGTTCTTC. Its protein reads: CASLGTHSTYNEQFF.